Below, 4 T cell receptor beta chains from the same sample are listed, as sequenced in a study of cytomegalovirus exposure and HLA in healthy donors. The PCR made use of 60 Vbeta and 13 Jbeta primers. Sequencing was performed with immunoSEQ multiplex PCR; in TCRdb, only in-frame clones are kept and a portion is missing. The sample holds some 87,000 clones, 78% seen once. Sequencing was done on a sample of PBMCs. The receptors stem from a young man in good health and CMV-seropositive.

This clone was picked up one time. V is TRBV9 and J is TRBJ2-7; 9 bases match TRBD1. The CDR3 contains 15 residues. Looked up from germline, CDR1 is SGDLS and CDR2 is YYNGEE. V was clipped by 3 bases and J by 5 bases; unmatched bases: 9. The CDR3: CASSAYGTGRHEQYF. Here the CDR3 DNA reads TGTGCCAGCAGCGCATATGGGACAGGGAGACACGAGCAGTACTTC. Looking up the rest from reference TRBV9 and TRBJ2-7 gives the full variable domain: DSGVTQTPKHLITATGQRVTLRCSPRSGDLSVYWYQQSLDQGLQFLIQYYNGEERAKGNILERFSAQQFPDLHSELNLSSLELGDSALYFCASSAYGTGRHEQYFGPGTRLTVT.

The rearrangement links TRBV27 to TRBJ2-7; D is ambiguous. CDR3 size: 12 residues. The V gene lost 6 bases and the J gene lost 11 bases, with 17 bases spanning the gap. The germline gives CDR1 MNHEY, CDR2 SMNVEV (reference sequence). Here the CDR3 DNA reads TGTGCCAGCAGACCCCTTGTCGGCAGCGAGTACTTC. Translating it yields CASRPLVGSEYF.

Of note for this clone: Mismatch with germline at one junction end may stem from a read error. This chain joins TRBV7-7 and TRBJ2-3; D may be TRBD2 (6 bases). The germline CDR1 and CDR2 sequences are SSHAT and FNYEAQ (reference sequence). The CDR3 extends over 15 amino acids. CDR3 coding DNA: TGTGCTAGCAGCGAGTGGGTTGGGGGGACAGATACGCAGTATTTT. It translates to CASSEWVGGTDTQYF.

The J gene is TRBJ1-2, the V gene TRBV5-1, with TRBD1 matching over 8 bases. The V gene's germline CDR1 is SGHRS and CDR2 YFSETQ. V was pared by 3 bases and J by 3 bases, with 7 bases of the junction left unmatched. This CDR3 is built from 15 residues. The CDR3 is CASSSWTGNDYGYTF. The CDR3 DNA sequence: TGCGCCAGCAGCTCCTGGACAGGGAATGACTATGGCTACACCTTC.